Listed below are T cell receptor beta chains from one sample, sequenced in a study of blood T cell repertoires in COVID-19. Sequencing used immunoSEQ multiplex PCR; TCRdb keeps in-frame clones, though not all of them. The data contain roughly 150,000 clones, 85% to 90% of them singletons. Sequenced: peripheral blood. The receptor set was obtained from a woman at least 80 years old with COVID-19, enrolled during active disease. CDR3s include the opening cysteine and the closing phenylalanine or tryptophan. The order of the fields is clone size, J gene, D gene, V gene, CDR3 protein, CDR3 DNA. A D gene is named only where the DNA matches it firmly. For some rows the clone size is stated as once, few or many, or as a class when expanded; others skip it.

abundance: once; j_gene: TRBJ2-3; d_gene: -; v_gene: TRBV18; CDR3aa: CASSPSTDTQYF; CDR3nt: TGTGCCAGCTCTCCTAGCACAGATACGCAGTATTTT
abundance: -; j_gene: TRBJ2-7; d_gene: -; v_gene: TRBV20-1; CDR3aa: CSASAPLEQYF; CDR3nt: TGCAGTGCTAGCGCGCCCCTCGAGCAGTACTTC
abundance: -; j_gene: TRBJ2-4; d_gene: TRBD2; v_gene: TRBV2; CDR3aa: CASSEALRGEAKNIQYF; CDR3nt: TGTGCCAGCAGTGAAGCGCTTCGGGGGGAGGCCAAAAACATTCAGTACTTC
abundance: -; j_gene: TRBJ2-7; d_gene: TRBD1; v_gene: TRBV4-1; CDR3aa: CASSQVWGTATYEQYF; CDR3nt: TGCGCCAGCAGCCAAGTATGGGGGACAGCGACCTACGAGCAGTACTTC
abundance: few; j_gene: TRBJ2-1; d_gene: TRBD2; v_gene: TRBV2; CDR3aa: CASSPGGGGLYNEQFF; CDR3nt: TGTGCCAGCAGTCCTGGCGGGGGGGGCTTGTACAATGAGCAGTTCTTC
abundance: -; j_gene: TRBJ2-1; d_gene: TRBD2; v_gene: TRBV4-3; CDR3aa: CASSRAGLAGGNEQFF; CDR3nt: TGCGCCAGCAGCCGGGCGGGACTAGCGGGAGGCAATGAGCAGTTCTTC
abundance: -; j_gene: TRBJ1-1; d_gene: -; v_gene: TRBV6-6; CDR3aa: CASSRTDGGETFF; CDR3nt: TGTGCCAGCAGTAGGACCGACGGGGGTGAAACTTTCTTT
abundance: -; j_gene: TRBJ2-1; d_gene: TRBD2; v_gene: TRBV9; CDR3aa: CASSPRTSGSAAMFNEQFF; CDR3nt: TGTGCCAGCAGCCCAAGGACTAGCGGGAGCGCTGCAATGTTCAATGAGCAGTTCTTC
abundance: -; j_gene: TRBJ2-5; d_gene: TRBD2; v_gene: TRBV7-2; CDR3aa: CASLSRGTSGSETQYF; CDR3nt: TGTGCCAGCCTCTCGCGAGGGACTAGCGGGAGCGAGACCCAGTACTTC
abundance: once; j_gene: TRBJ1-4; d_gene: -; v_gene: TRBV11-2; CDR3aa: CASSLDPGREKLFF; CDR3nt: TGTGCCAGCAGCTTAGATCCAGGGCGGGAAAAACTGTTTTTT
abundance: -; j_gene: TRBJ2-1; d_gene: -; v_gene: TRBV10-3; CDR3aa: CAISETDEQFF; CDR3nt: TGTGCCATCAGTGAGACAGATGAGCAGTTCTTC
abundance: -; j_gene: TRBJ1-1; d_gene: -; v_gene: TRBV12-3/TRBV12-4; CDR3aa: CASSLAATEAFF; CDR3nt: TGTGCCAGCAGTTTAGCGGCCACTGAAGCTTTCTTT
abundance: once; j_gene: TRBJ1-3; d_gene: -; v_gene: TRBV19; CDR3aa: CASSEYQAPGNTIYF; CDR3nt: TGTGCCAGTAGTGAATATCAAGCGCCGGGAAACACCATATATTTT
abundance: few; j_gene: TRBJ1-1; d_gene: TRBD1; v_gene: TRBV7-2; CDR3aa: CASRPRQGSGEAFF; CDR3nt: TGTGCCAGCAGGCCTAGACAGGGCAGTGGTGAAGCTTTCTTT
abundance: -; j_gene: TRBJ2-3; d_gene: TRBD2; v_gene: TRBV6-5; CDR3aa: CASARLAGAADTQYF; CDR3nt: TGTGCCAGCGCAAGGCTAGCGGGAGCAGCAGATACGCAGTATTTT
abundance: -; j_gene: TRBJ1-2; d_gene: TRBD1; v_gene: TRBV7-9; CDR3aa: CASSWDSGYGYTF; CDR3nt: TGTGCCAGCAGCTGGGACAGTGGCTATGGCTACACCTTC
abundance: -; j_gene: TRBJ2-5; d_gene: TRBD2; v_gene: TRBV19; CDR3aa: CASSMRALAGFQETQYF; CDR3nt: TGTGCCAGTAGTATGAGGGCGCTAGCGGGTTTCCAAGAGACCCAGTACTTC
abundance: -; j_gene: TRBJ2-3; d_gene: -; v_gene: TRBV7-2; CDR3aa: CASSVLSRRRTDTQYF; CDR3nt: TGTGCCAGCAGCGTGCTTAGTCGGAGACGCACAGATACGCAGTATTTT
abundance: -; j_gene: TRBJ2-7; d_gene: -; v_gene: TRBV19; CDR3aa: CASSRQRQGSYEQYF; CDR3nt: TGTGCCAGTAGTCGCCAAAGGCAGGGGTCCTACGAGCAGTACTTC
abundance: -; j_gene: TRBJ2-7; d_gene: -; v_gene: TRBV19; CDR3aa: CASSISWGGYEQYF; CDR3nt: TGTGCCAGTAGTATAAGTTGGGGCGGTTACGAGCAGTACTTC
abundance: -; j_gene: TRBJ1-1; d_gene: -; v_gene: TRBV18; CDR3aa: CASSPATVAFF; CDR3nt: TGTGCCAGCTCACCCGCCACTGTGGCTTTCTTT
abundance: -; j_gene: TRBJ2-7; d_gene: TRBD1; v_gene: TRBV11-2; CDR3aa: CASSLGTGGSYEQYF; CDR3nt: TGTGCCAGCAGCTTGGGGACAGGGGGGTCCTACGAGCAGTACTTC